The 10 T cell receptor beta chains given below trace back to one sample, sequenced in a study of cytomegalovirus exposure and HLA in healthy donors (dated by TCRdb to 2016 to 2017). The library was built by means of the immunoSEQ multiplex PCR assay. A mixture of 60 forward primers for TCR Vbeta segments and 13 reverse primers for TCR Jbeta segments was used in the multiplex PCR. The clones in this table, taken by TCRdb from immuneACCESS, are in-frame only. Not every clone is retained; where verified, under half of the shortfall comes from an unresolved V gene, and the cause of the rest is unknown. Per the sample table, the count is roughly 77,000 clones. The top ten constitute 3.8% of the sample. The sequencing input was PBMCs. These receptors came from a female donor in good health and CMV-seropositive.

The chain links TRBV7-2 to TRBJ1-5; D ambiguous. Germline CDR1 is SGHTA and CDR2 is FQGNSA. The V end was cut by 5 bases, the J end by 0 bases, with 5 bases between. This CDR3 spans 13 amino acids. The CDR3 loop is CASSISSNQPQHF. The CDR3 nucleotides are TGTGCCAGCAGCATCTCTAGCAATCAGCCCCAGCATTTT. Supplemented by reference TRBV7-2 and TRBJ1-5, the full variable domain reads GAGVSQSPSNKVTEKGKDVELRCDPISGHTALYWYRQSLGQGLEFLIYFQGNSAPDKSGLPSDRFSAERTGGSVSTLTIQRTQQEDSAVYLCASSISSNQPQHFGDGTRLSIL.

The gene calls are TRBV7-9 and TRBJ2-3; D is unresolved. CDR3 length: 12 residues. The V gene's germline CDR1 is SEHNR and CDR2 FQNEAQ (reference sequence). V lost 1 base and J 6 bases, leaving 5 bases between the germline ends. Here the CDR3 reads CASSLVRDTQYF. In nucleotides, the CDR3 is TGTGCCAGCAGCTTAGTGCGGGATACGCAGTATTTT.

The rearrangement links TRBV19 to TRBJ2-2, with D possibly TRBD1 on 5 matching bases. Germline lookup yields CDR1 LNHDA and CDR2 SQIVND (reference sequence). CDR3 length: 15 amino acids. V was pared by 3 bases and J by 3 bases, with 11 bases between. As DNA, the CDR3 is TGTGCCAGTAGTATCTTTCAGGGCGACACCGGGGAGCTGTTTTTT. This encodes CASSIFQGDTGELFF.

The J gene is TRBJ2-3, the V gene TRBV6-1, with 12 bases aligning to TRBD2. The CDR3 runs 18 residues. The ends lost 2 bases at V and 0 bases at J; junction bases unmatched: 6. Germline CDR1 reads MNHNS; CDR2 reads SASEGT. The CDR3 protein is CASSETKLAGGSTDTQYF. The CDR3 nucleotides are TGTGCCAGCAGTGAAACAAAACTAGCGGGGGGTAGCACAGATACGCAGTATTTT.

This sequence joins TRBV2 and TRBJ2-5, with D hard to call. The germline gives CDR1 SNHLY, CDR2 FYNNEI. The CDR3 totals 12 residues. The V end lost 4 bases, the J end lost 4 bases, and 7 bases lay between the germline ends. CDR3 loop: CASSATRETQYF. The CDR3 DNA reads TGTGCCAGCAGTGCGACACGAGAGACCCAGTACTTC.

The rearrangement uses TRBV5-1 and TRBJ2-7; 9 nucleotides match TRBD1. CDR3 length: 14 residues. V trimming: 3 bases; J trimming: 5 bases; junction bases outside the gene matches: 6. Germline V gene data show CDR1 as SGHRS and CDR2 as YFSETQ. This chain's CDR3 is CASSSTGGGHEQYF. The CDR3 bases are TGCGCCAGCAGCTCCACAGGGGGCGGCCACGAGCAGTACTTC.

This chain uses TRBV19 with TRBJ1-1; tentative D call: TRBD1 (5 bases). The CDR3 length is 11 residues. V was shortened by 8 bases and J by 7 bases, with 11 bases between the two germline ends. CDR1 LNHDA and CDR2 SQIVND come from the germline V gene (reference sequence). For the CDR3, the DNA is TGTGCCAGTGCAGGGATTTATGAAGCTTTCTTT. Translated: CASAGIYEAFF.

This chain links TRBV9 with TRBJ1-4, with D unclear. Looked up from germline, CDR1 is SGDLS and CDR2 is YYNGEE. CDR3 length: 15 amino acids. V was shortened by 0 bases and J by 7 bases, with 13 bases between the two germline ends. The CDR3 here is CASSVGIGAGEKLFF. Written as DNA, the CDR3 is TGTGCCAGCAGCGTAGGTATAGGAGCTGGTGAAAAACTGTTTTTT.

V gene TRBV27 combines with J gene TRBJ1-2, with TRBD1 matching 8 bases. The CDR3 is 14 residues long. Germline values: CDR1 MNHEY, CDR2 SMNVEV (reference sequence). Losses at the gene ends were 0 bases for V and 8 bases for J; bases not matched to a gene: 5. CDR3 residues: CASSLSGQANGYTF. Written as DNA, the CDR3 is TGTGCCAGCAGTTTATCGGGACAGGCTAACGGCTACACCTTC.

The chain combines TRBV7-9 with TRBJ2-5, with 9 bases that match TRBD2. CDR1 is SEHNR and CDR2 is FQNEAQ in the germline V gene (reference sequence). This CDR3 contains 16 residues. Trimming at V came to 4 bases and at J to 5 bases, leaving 11 bases not matched to a gene. CDR3: CASSSVSGGLRETQYF. CDR3 nucleotides: TGTGCCAGCAGCTCGGTTAGCGGGGGATTACGGGAGACCCAGTACTTC.